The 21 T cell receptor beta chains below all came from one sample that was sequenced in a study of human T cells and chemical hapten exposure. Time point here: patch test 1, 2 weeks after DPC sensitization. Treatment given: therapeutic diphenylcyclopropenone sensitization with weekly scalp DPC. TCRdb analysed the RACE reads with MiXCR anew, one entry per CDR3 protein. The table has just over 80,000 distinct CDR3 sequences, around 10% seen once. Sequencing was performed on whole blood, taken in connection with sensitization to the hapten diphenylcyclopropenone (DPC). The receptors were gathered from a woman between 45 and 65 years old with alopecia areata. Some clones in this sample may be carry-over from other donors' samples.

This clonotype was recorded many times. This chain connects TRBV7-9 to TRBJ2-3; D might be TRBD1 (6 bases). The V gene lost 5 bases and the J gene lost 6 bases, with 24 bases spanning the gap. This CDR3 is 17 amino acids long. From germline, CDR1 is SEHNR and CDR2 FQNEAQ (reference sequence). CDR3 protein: CASSHPDRPLVVDTQYF. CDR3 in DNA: TGTGCCAGCAGCCACCCGGACAGACCGCTGGTCGTCGATACGCAGTATTTT.

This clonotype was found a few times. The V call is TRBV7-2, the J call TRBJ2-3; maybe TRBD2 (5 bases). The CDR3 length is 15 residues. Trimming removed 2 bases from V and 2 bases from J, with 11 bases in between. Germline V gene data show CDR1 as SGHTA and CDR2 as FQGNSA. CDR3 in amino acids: CASSLLTTNTDTQYF. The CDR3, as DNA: TGTGCCAGCAGCTTACTGACTACCAACACAGATACGCAGTATTTT.

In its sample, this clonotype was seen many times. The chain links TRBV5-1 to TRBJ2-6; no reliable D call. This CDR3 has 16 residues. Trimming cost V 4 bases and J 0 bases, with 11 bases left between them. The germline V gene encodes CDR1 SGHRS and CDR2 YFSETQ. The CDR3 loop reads CASSPGLNSGANVLTF. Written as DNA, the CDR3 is TGCGCCAGCAGCCCGGGTCTGAACTCTGGGGCCAACGTCCTGACTTTC.

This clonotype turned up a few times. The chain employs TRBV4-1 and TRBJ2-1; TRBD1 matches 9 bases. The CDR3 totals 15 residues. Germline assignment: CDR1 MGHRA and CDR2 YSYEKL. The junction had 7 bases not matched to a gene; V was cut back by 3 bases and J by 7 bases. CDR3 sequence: CASSQGQGSDNEQFF. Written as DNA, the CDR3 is TGCGCCAGCAGCCAGGGACAGGGTTCGGATAATGAGCAGTTCTTC.

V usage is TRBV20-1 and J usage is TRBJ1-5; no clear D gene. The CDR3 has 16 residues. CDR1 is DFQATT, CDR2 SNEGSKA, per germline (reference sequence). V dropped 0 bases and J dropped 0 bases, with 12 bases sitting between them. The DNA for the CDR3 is TGCAGTGCTAGAGATGGGGTGGGGATTAGCAATCAGCCCCAGCATTTT. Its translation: CSARDGVGISNQPQHF.

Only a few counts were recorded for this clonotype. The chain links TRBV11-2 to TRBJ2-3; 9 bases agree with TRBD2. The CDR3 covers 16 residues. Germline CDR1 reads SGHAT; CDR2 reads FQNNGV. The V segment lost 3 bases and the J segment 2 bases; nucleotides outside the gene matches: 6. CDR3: CASSFLAGANTDTQYF. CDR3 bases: TGTGCCAGCAGCTTTTTAGCGGGAGCCAACACAGATACGCAGTATTTT.

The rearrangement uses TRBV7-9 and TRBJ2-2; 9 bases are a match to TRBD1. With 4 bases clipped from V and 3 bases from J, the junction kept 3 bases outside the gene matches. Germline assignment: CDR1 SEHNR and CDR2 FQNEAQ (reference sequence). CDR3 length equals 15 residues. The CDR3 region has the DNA TGTGCCAGCAGCTCGGGGGACAGGGACACCGGGGAGCTGTTTTTT. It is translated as CASSSGDRDTGELFF. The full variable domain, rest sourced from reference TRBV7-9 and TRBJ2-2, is DTGVSQNPRHKITKRGQNVTFRCDPISEHNRLYWYRQTLGQGPEFLTYFQNEAQLEKSRLLSDRFSAERPKGSFSTLEIQRTEQGDSAMYLCASSSGDRDTGELFFGEGSRLTVL.

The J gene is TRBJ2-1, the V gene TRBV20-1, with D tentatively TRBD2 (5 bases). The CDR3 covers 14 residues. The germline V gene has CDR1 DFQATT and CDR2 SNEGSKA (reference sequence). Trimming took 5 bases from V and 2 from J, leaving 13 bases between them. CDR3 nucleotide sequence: TGCAGTGCTGAGAATAGCGTACCCTACAATGAGCAGTTCTTC. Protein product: CSAENSVPYNEQFF.

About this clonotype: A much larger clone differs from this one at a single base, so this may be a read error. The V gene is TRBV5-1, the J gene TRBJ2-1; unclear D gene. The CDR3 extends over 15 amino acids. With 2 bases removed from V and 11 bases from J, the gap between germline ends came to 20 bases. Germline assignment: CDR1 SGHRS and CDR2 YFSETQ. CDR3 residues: CASSFDSSTLSQQFF. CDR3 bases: TGCGCCAGCAGCTTCGACTCTTCCACCTTGTCCCAGCAGTTCTTC. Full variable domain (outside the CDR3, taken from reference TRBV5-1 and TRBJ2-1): KAGVTQTPRYLIKTRGQQVTLSCSPISGHRSVSWYQQTPGQGLQFLFEYFSETQRNKGNFPGRFSGRQFSNSRSEMNVSTLELGDSALYLCASSFDSSTLSQQFFGPGTRLTVL.

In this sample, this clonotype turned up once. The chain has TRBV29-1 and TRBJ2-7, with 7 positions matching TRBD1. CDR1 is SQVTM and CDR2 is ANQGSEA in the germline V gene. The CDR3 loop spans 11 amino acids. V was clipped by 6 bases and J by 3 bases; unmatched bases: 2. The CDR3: CSVGTVYEQYF. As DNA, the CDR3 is TGCAGCGTCGGGACAGTCTACGAGCAGTACTTC.

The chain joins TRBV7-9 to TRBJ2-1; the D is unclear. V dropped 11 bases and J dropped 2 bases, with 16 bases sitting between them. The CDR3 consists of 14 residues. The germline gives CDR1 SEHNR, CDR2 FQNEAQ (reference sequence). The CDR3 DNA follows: TGTGCCCATCGCCAGGTTGAAGCCTACAATGAGCAGTTCTTC. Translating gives CAHRQVEAYNEQFF.

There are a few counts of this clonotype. CDR3 in DNA: TGTGCCAGCAGCTTCGGGGGGCCCGGTCCAGATACGCAGTATTTT. It specifies CASSFGGPGPDTQYF. The chain uses TRBV7-9 and TRBJ2-3; D is perhaps TRBD2 (7 bases). Germline V lookup: CDR1 SEHNR, CDR2 FQNEAQ (reference sequence). The CDR3 consists of 15 residues. Trimming shortened V by 3 bases and J by 4 bases, and 14 bases separated the two germline ends.

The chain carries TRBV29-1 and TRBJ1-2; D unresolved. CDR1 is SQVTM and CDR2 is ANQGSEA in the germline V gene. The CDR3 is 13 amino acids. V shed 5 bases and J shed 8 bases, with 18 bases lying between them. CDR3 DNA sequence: TGCAGCGTTCCGGGCCTAGTAGATTTCGGCTACACCTTC. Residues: CSVPGLVDFGYTF.

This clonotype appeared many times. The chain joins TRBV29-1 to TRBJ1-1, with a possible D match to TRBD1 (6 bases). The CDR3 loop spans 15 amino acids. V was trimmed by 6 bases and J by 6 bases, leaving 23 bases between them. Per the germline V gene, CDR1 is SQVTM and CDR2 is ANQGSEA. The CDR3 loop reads CSVRENRVADAEAFF. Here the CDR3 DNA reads TGCAGCGTGCGGGAGAACAGGGTGGCCGACGCTGAAGCTTTCTTT.

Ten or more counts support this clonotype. The CDR3 sequence: CASKGQLNTEAFF. CDR3 DNA: TGTGCCAGCAAGGGACAGTTGAACACTGAAGCTTTCTTT. This chain connects TRBV6-1 to TRBJ1-1; TRBD1 matches 7 bases. CDR3 length: 13 amino acids. The J segment lost 0 bases and the V segment lost 7 bases, leaving 2 bases of the junction unmatched. The germline V gene has CDR1 MNHNS and CDR2 SASEGT.

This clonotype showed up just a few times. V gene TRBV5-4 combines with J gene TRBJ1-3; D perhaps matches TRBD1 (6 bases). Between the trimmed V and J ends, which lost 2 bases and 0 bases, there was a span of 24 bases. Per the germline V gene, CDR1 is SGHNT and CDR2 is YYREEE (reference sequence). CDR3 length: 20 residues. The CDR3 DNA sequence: TGTGCCAGCAGCTTAAGGGGACAACTTCCCACTGCCCGCTCTGGAAACACCATATATTTT. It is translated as CASSLRGQLPTARSGNTIYF.

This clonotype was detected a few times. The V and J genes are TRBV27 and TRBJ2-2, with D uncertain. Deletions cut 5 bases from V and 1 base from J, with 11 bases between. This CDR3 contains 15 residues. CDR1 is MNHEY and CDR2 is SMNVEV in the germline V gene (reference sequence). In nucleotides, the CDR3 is TGTGCCAGCAGTCTTCTACGACAGAACACCGGGGAGCTGTTTTTT. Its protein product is CASSLLRQNTGELFF.

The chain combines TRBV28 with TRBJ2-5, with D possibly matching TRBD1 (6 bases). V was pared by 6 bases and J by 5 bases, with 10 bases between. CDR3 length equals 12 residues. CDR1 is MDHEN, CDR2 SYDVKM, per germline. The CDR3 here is CASREGEETQYF. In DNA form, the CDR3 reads TGTGCCAGCAGAGAGGGGGAGGAGACCCAGTACTTC.

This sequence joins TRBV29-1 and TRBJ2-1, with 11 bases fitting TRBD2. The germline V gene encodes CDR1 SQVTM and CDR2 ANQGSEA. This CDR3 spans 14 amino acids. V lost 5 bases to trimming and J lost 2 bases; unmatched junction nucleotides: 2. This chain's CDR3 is CSVNSGRAYNEQFF. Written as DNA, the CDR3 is TGCAGCGTTAATAGCGGGAGGGCCTACAATGAGCAGTTCTTC.

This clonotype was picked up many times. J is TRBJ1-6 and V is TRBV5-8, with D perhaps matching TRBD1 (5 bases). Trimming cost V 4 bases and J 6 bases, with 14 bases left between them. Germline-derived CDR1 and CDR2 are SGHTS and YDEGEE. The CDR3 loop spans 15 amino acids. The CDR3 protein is CASSPDVGGNSPLHF. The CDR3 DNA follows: TGTGCCAGCAGCCCCGACGTTGGGGGTAATTCACCCCTCCACTTT.

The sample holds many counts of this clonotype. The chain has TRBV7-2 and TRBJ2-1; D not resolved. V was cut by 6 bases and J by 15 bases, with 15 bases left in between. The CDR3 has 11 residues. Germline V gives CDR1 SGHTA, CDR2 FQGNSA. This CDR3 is CASSSYDSRFF. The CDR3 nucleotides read TGTGCCAGCAGTTCATACGATAGTCGGTTCTTC.